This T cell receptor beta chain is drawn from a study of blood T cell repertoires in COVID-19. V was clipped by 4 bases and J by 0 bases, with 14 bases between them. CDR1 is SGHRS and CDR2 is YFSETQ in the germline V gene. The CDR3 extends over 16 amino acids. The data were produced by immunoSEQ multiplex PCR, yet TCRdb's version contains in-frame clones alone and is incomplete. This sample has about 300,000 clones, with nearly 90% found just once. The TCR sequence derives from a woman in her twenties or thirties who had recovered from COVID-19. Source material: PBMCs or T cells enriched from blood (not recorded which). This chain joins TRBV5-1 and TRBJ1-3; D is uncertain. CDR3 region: CASSPETVPSGNTIYF. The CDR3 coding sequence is TGCGCCAGCAGCCCGGAGACCGTACCCTCTGGAAACACCATATATTTT.